These 2 T cell receptor beta chains were sequenced from one sample in a study of blood T cell repertoires in COVID-19. Sequenced by immunoSEQ multiplex PCR; TCRdb stores in-frame clones only, minus some. The sample has around 180,000 clones, approximately 90% seen once. The sequencing sample was made of peripheral blood. Source of these receptors: a woman aged 30 to 39 with acute or convalescent COVID-19.

This clone was seen more than once but under ten times. This chain uses TRBV2 with TRBJ2-7; 10 nucleotides align to TRBD2. The junction had 5 bases not matched to a gene; V was cut back by 6 bases and J by 3 bases. In germline, CDR1 is SNHLY, CDR2 FYNNEI. The CDR3 contains 14 residues. The CDR3 bases are TGTGCCAGCAGACGACTAGCGGGTATCTACGAGCAGTACTTC. Translated, it gives CASRRLAGIYEQYF.

V is TRBV2 and J is TRBJ2-5, with a tentative D call TRBD1 (8 bases). From germline, CDR1 is SNHLY and CDR2 FYNNEI. The CDR3 is made up of 13 amino acids. With 7 bases removed from V and 3 bases from J, the gap between germline ends came to 12 bases. CDR3: CASNRGGEETQYF. For the CDR3, the DNA is TGTGCCAGCAACAGGGGGGGGGAAGAGACCCAGTACTTC.